These T cell receptor beta chains were read from a single sample in a study of HIV-infected patients and healthy controls. One entry per CDR3 protein, called by TCRdb with MiXCR from the 5' RACE reads. Among 8,000 to 9,000 distinct CDR3 sequences listed, 8.4% were seen once. The sequencing here drew on blood, taken during antiretroviral therapy. The receptors were gathered from an adult with HIV infection. CDR3s include the opening cysteine and the closing phenylalanine or tryptophan. Each record gives: J gene, V gene, clone size, D gene, CDR3 length, CDR3 protein, CDR3 DNA. The D gene is left open where the match is weak. The listing skips clone size in some rows; elsewhere it reads once, few, many or a size class.

J: TRBJ2-6
V: TRBV6-5
size: medium-sized
D: .
length: 17
CDR3: CASSYSRVISGANVLTF
DNA: TGTGCCAGCAGTTACTCGAGAGTGATCTCTGGGGCCAACGTCCTGACTTTC

J: TRBJ1-6
V: TRBV19
size: medium-sized
D: .
length: 15
CDR3: CASSMWSTGNSPLHF
DNA: TGTGCCAGTAGTATGTGGTCCACGGGGAATTCACCCCTCCACTTT

J: TRBJ2-3
V: TRBV6-5
size: .
D: TRBD2
length: 17
CDR3: CASSLAGPSLGTDTQYF
DNA: TGTGCCAGCAGTTTAGCGGGCCCTAGCTTGGGCACAGATACGCAGTATTTT

J: TRBJ2-7
V: TRBV20-1
size: few
D: .
length: 14
CDR3: CSARDRGHIYEQYF
DNA: TGCAGTGCTAGAGACAGGGGTCATATCTACGAGCAGTACTTC

J: TRBJ1-5
V: TRBV29-1
size: .
D: .
length: 13
CDR3: CSVGIGGNQPQHF
DNA: TGCAGCGTCGGAATAGGGGGAAATCAGCCCCAGCATTTT

J: TRBJ2-1
V: TRBV7-2
size: few
D: .
length: 13
CDR3: CASRTASANEQFF
DNA: TGTGCCAGCAGGACCGCATCGGCAAATGAGCAGTTCTTC

J: TRBJ1-2
V: TRBV4-2
size: .
D: TRBD1
length: 18
CDR3: CASSQDQDREYSQHGYTF
DNA: TGTGCCAGCAGCCAAGATCAGGACAGGGAATACTCACAGCATGGCTACACCTTC

J: TRBJ2-2
V: TRBV6-5
size: many
D: .
length: 13
CDR3: CASSPPGRIGVFF
DNA: TGTGCCAGCAGCCCCCCGGGTCGAATTGGGGTGTTTTTT

J: TRBJ1-5
V: TRBV24-1
size: medium-sized
D: .
length: 13
CDR3: CATSGSLNQPQHF
DNA: TGTGCCACCAGTGGGTCCTTAAATCAGCCCCAGCATTTT

J: TRBJ2-7
V: TRBV2
size: medium-sized
D: .
length: 13
CDR3: CASSALEDSEQYF
DNA: TGTGCCAGCAGTGCGTTGGAAGATTCCGAGCAGTACTTC

J: TRBJ1-2
V: TRBV6-1
size: many
D: TRBD1
length: 12
CDR3: CASSGTVQGYTF
DNA: TGTGCCAGCAGCGGGACAGTACAAGGCTACACCTTC

J: TRBJ2-5
V: TRBV2
size: medium-sized
D: TRBD2
length: 14
CDR3: CASSVSGGPGTQYF
DNA: TGTGCCAGCAGTGTAAGCGGGGGCCCGGGGACCCAGTACTTC

J: TRBJ2-2
V: TRBV20-1
size: many
D: TRBD2
length: 16
CDR3: CSATEFAGAGTGELFF
DNA: TGCAGTGCTACCGAGTTCGCGGGAGCGGGCACCGGGGAGCTGTTTTTT

J: TRBJ2-5
V: TRBV4-1
size: .
D: TRBD1
length: 18
CDR3: CASSQSSGTGINRETQYF
DNA: TGCGCCAGCAGCCAATCTTCCGGGACAGGAATTAATAGAGAGACCCAGTACTTC

J: TRBJ1-4
V: TRBV4-3
size: many
D: .
length: 13
CDR3: CASSQGYSQKLFF
DNA: TGCGCCAGCAGCCAAGGTTATTCCCAAAAACTGTTTTTT

J: TRBJ1-4
V: TRBV5-1
size: medium-sized
D: .
length: 15
CDR3: CASSLAGSGGEKLFF
DNA: TGCGCCAGCAGCTTGGCCGGCAGCGGTGGTGAAAAACTGTTTTTT

J: TRBJ2-1
V: TRBV3-1
size: few
D: .
length: 16
CDR3: CASSHSRVHPYNEQFF
DNA: TGTGCCAGCAGCCACTCCAGGGTGCACCCCTACAATGAGCAGTTCTTC

J: TRBJ2-1
V: TRBV4-1
size: many
D: TRBD2
length: 19
CDR3: CASSQDLSGGPKNYNEQFF
DNA: TGCGCCAGCAGCCAAGATCTAAGCGGGGGGCCAAAGAACTACAATGAGCAGTTCTTC

J: TRBJ2-5
V: TRBV6-5
size: medium-sized
D: .
length: 14
CDR3: CASSYPGYPETQYF
DNA: TGTGCCAGCAGTTACCCTGGGTATCCTGAGACCCAGTACTTC

J: TRBJ1-1
V: TRBV6-4
size: few
D: TRBD1
length: 17
CDR3: CASSPDPTGTGVTEAFF
DNA: TGTGCCAGCAGTCCCGATCCGACAGGGACAGGAGTCACTGAAGCTTTCTTT

J: TRBJ1-1
V: TRBV11-2
size: .
D: .
length: 14
CDR3: CASSIAGFGTEAFF
DNA: TGTGCCAGCAGCATCGCAGGGTTCGGCACTGAAGCTTTCTTT

J: TRBJ1-2
V: TRBV20-1
size: few
D: .
length: 12
CDR3: CSGTANFYGYTF
DNA: TGCAGTGGGACAGCCAACTTCTATGGCTACACCTTC

J: TRBJ2-3
V: TRBV25-1
size: many
D: .
length: 13
CDR3: CASRQGNTDTQYF
DNA: TGTGCCAGCAGGCAGGGAAATACAGATACGCAGTATTTT

J: TRBJ2-7
V: TRBV14
size: few
D: .
length: 13
CDR3: CASSERALYEQYF
DNA: TGTGCCAGCAGCGAACGGGCCCTATACGAGCAGTACTTC

J: TRBJ2-6
V: TRBV4-3
size: medium-sized
D: TRBD2
length: 23
CDR3: CASSQDVPAGGRLARSGANVLTF
DNA: TGCGCCAGCAGCCAAGATGTTCCTGCGGGGGGACGGTTGGCCCGCTCTGGGGCCAACGTCCTGACTTTC

J: TRBJ2-2
V: TRBV7-3
size: few
D: .
length: 16
CDR3: CASRREGGLSTGELFF
DNA: TGTGCCAGCAGACGCGAGGGGGGACTGAGCACCGGGGAGCTGTTTTTT

J: TRBJ1-5
V: TRBV4-1
size: medium-sized
D: .
length: 14
CDR3: CASSQPGRNQPQHF
DNA: TGCGCCAGCAGCCAACCTGGGAGGAATCAGCCCCAGCATTTT

J: TRBJ2-7
V: TRBV29-1
size: .
D: .
length: 14
CDR3: CSALDLSLSYEQYF
DNA: TGCAGCGCCCTTGATTTGAGTTTAAGCTACGAGCAGTACTTC

J: TRBJ2-5
V: TRBV7-9
size: .
D: .
length: 13
CDR3: CASSPGNQETQYF
DNA: TGTGCCAGCAGCCCCGGGAACCAAGAGACCCAGTACTTC

J: TRBJ2-1
V: TRBV20-1
size: medium-sized
D: .
length: 12
CDR3: CSARGVPHEQFF
DNA: TGCAGTGCGCGAGGGGTGCCCCATGAGCAGTTCTTC

J: TRBJ2-2
V: TRBV6-1
size: .
D: .
length: 14
CDR3: CASNPTGSTGELFF
DNA: TGTGCCAGCAATCCTACGGGGTCCACCGGGGAGCTGTTTTTT

J: TRBJ2-5
V: TRBV2
size: many
D: .
length: 14
CDR3: CASIRLFGQETQYF
DNA: TGTGCCAGCATCCGTCTGTTTGGCCAAGAGACCCAGTACTTC

J: TRBJ2-1
V: TRBV28
size: few
D: TRBD2
length: 16
CDR3: CASRTTQGLGDNEQFF
DNA: TGTGCCAGCAGAACAACTCAGGGACTAGGAGACAATGAGCAGTTCTTC

J: TRBJ2-4
V: TRBV14
size: many
D: .
length: 18
CDR3: CASSQLAAQTGEGDIQYF
DNA: TGTGCCAGCAGCCAACTGGCGGCCCAGACAGGGGAGGGGGACATTCAGTACTTC

J: TRBJ2-2
V: TRBV6-1
size: .
D: .
length: 13
CDR3: CASTELATGELFF
DNA: TGTGCCAGCACGGAGCTAGCGACCGGGGAGCTGTTTTTT

J: TRBJ2-1
V: TRBV6-2/TRBV6-3
size: .
D: .
length: 14
CDR3: CATMDASSYNEQFF
DNA: TGTGCCACTATGGACGCAAGCTCCTACAATGAGCAGTTCTTC

J: TRBJ2-5
V: TRBV6-1
size: medium-sized
D: .
length: 13
CDR3: CASSVRSGETQYF
DNA: TGTGCCAGCAGTGTACGGTCGGGTGAGACCCAGTACTTC

J: TRBJ2-7
V: TRBV5-1
size: .
D: .
length: 13
CDR3: CASSLGNSYEQYF
DNA: TGCGCCAGCAGCCTCGGGAACTCCTACGAGCAGTACTTC

J: TRBJ1-1
V: TRBV29-1
size: many
D: .
length: 12
CDR3: CSARAKNTEAFF
DNA: TGCAGCGCTCGAGCGAAGAACACTGAAGCTTTCTTT

J: TRBJ1-2
V: TRBV29-1
size: medium-sized
D: TRBD1
length: 13
CDR3: CSIDRQGPYGYTF
DNA: TGCAGCATTGATCGACAGGGTCCCTATGGCTACACCTTC

J: TRBJ1-3
V: TRBV7-2
size: many
D: .
length: 15
CDR3: CASSPYRTAGNTIYF
DNA: TGTGCCAGCAGCCCTTACCGGACAGCCGGAAACACCATATATTTT

J: TRBJ2-3
V: TRBV18
size: many
D: .
length: 15
CDR3: CASSPPGGGSDTQYF
DNA: TGTGCCAGCTCACCACCGGGCGGGGGCTCAGATACGCAGTATTTT

J: TRBJ2-5
V: TRBV19
size: few
D: .
length: 12
CDR3: CASSYERETQYF
DNA: TGTGCCAGTAGTTACGAGCGGGAGACCCAGTACTTC

J: TRBJ1-1
V: TRBV18
size: .
D: TRBD1
length: 14
CDR3: CASSRQGANTEAFF
DNA: TGTGCCAGCTCACGACAGGGGGCCAACACTGAAGCTTTCTTT

J: TRBJ2-5
V: TRBV6-2/TRBV6-3
size: .
D: .
length: 14
CDR3: CASRPDYLLETQYF
DNA: TGTGCCAGCCGCCCGGACTACCTCCTAGAGACCCAGTACTTC

J: TRBJ2-5
V: TRBV3-1
size: many
D: TRBD2
length: 15
CDR3: CASSQASGGAETQYF
DNA: TGTGCCAGCAGCCAAGCCAGCGGGGGGGCAGAGACCCAGTACTTC

J: TRBJ2-3
V: TRBV6-5
size: many
D: TRBD2
length: 16
CDR3: CASSQGLAGVQDTQYF
DNA: TGTGCCAGCAGTCAGGGACTAGCGGGGGTGCAAGATACGCAGTATTTT

J: TRBJ2-7
V: TRBV28
size: medium-sized
D: .
length: 16
CDR3: CASSLGPRTASYEQYF
DNA: TGTGCCAGCAGTTTAGGGCCCCGGACAGCCTCCTACGAGCAGTACTTC

J: TRBJ2-3
V: TRBV20-1
size: medium-sized
D: TRBD2
length: 17
CDR3: CSARGLAGGRGTDTQYF
DNA: TGCAGTGCTAGAGGGCTAGCGGGGGGGCGGGGCACAGATACGCAGTATTTT

J: TRBJ1-2
V: TRBV16
size: few
D: TRBD1
length: 17
CDR3: CASSLLAGGFRDGGYTF
DNA: TGTGCCAGCAGCCTCCTAGCAGGGGGATTTCGGGATGGAGGCTACACCTTC